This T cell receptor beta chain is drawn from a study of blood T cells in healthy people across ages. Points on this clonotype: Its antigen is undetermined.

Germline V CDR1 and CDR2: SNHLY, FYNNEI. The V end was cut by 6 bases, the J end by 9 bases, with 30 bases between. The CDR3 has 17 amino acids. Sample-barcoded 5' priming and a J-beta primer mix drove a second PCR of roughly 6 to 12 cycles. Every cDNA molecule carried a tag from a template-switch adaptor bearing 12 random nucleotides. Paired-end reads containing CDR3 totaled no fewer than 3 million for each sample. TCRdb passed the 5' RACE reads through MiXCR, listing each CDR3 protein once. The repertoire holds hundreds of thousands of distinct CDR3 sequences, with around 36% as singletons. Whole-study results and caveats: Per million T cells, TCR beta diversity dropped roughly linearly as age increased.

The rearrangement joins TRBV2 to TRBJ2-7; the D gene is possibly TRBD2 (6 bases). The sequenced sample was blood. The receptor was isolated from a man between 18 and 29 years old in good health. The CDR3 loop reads CASRGRTLQVPKNMQYF. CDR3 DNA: TGTGCCAGCAGGGGGAGGACGCTTCAAGTTCCGAAAAACATGCAGTACTTC.